The present T cell receptor (beta chain) was sequenced within a study of blood T cell repertoires in COVID-19. Profiling relied on immunoSEQ multiplex PCR, and the TCRdb table lists in-frame clones only, not all of them. The data hold nearly 200,000 clones, with 84% observed a single time. Trimming pared 7 bases from V and 1 base from J, leaving 16 bases between. This CDR3 has 15 residues. Looked up from germline, CDR1 is MNHEY and CDR2 is SVGAGI. The chain couples TRBV6-5 to TRBJ2-5; D unclear. Sequenced: peripheral blood. This TCR came from a woman in her 70s with active or convalescent COVID-19. CDR3 coding DNA: TGTGCCAGCACCCTCGGTCGAGGTCTCCAAGAGACCCAGTACTTC. It translates to CASTLGRGLQETQYF.